The present T cell receptor beta chain was sequenced within a study of blood T cell repertoires in COVID-19. Study information: The United States, Italy and Spain supplied acute and convalescent COVID-19 samples. Sources were T cells, B-cell-depleted T cells, or PBMCs; the material itself was cDNA or gDNA.

CDR3 length: 13 amino acids. Unmatched junction bases numbered 5, after V lost 1 base and J lost 14 bases. Study processing details: Nucleated cell counts were estimated from reference gene primer amplification. Here immunoSEQ multiplex PCR was the method, and the copy in TCRdb shows in-frame clones only, minus some. The V and J calls and clone size are taken from that table; D and trimming were inferred from the DNA. The sample has 200,000 or so clones, about 84% seen once. Sequencing was carried out using peripheral blood. This sequence was found in a young woman with acute or convalescent COVID-19. The chain couples TRBV12-3 or TRBV12-4 to TRBJ1-6, with TRBD1 matching 7 bases. CDR3 sequence: CASSLGQGRALHF. The DNA for the CDR3 is TGTGCCAGCAGTTTAGGACAGGGCAGAGCCCTCCACTTT.